This TCR beta chain was documented in a study of cytomegalovirus exposure and HLA in healthy donors. 60 Vbeta and 13 Jbeta primers were used in PCR. Assay used: immunoSEQ multiplex PCR; TCRdb lists only in-frame clones, some missing. This table has about 130,000 clones, roughly 77% appearing once. V was clipped by 3 bases and J by 3 bases, with 11 bases between them. The CDR3 length is 14 residues. Germline loops: CDR1 SGHAT, CDR2 FQDESV (reference sequence). The sequence derives from a woman aged 40-49 years in good health and CMV-seropositive. The sequencing sample was made of PBMCs. The chain combines TRBV11-1 with TRBJ1-2; D is possibly TRBD1 (6 bases). The CDR3 DNA follows: TGTGCCAGCAGCTTCGGGGACACCCACTATGGCTACACCTTC. It specifies CASSFGDTHYGYTF.